The rows below give T cell receptor beta chains drawn from one sample of a study of CD8 T cells in Susac syndrome. TCRdb re-called the immunoSEQ multiplex PCR reads through MiXCR, storing one row per CDR3 protein. Of fewer than 85,000 distinct CDR3 sequences in the sample, approximately 94% were seen once. Sequencing was carried out using CD8+ T cells from PBMCs. These receptors came from a human donor with Susac syndrome. The conserved cysteine and the conserved F or W are not part of the CDR3 here.

12 TRBJ2-3 TRBV20-1 SARTSRVQDTQY
13 TRBJ2-1 TRBV7-8 ASSLVPGGLQEQF
14 TRBJ2-7 TRBV7-9 ASSSPTARSRYEQY
11 TRBJ1-2 TRBV2 ASRPSSGFGYT
15 TRBJ2-3 TRBV7-2 ASSSGTSGASTDTQY
12 TRBJ2-2 TRBV7-6 ASGGSGHTGELF
14 TRBJ1-2 TRBV3-1 ASSQDRAGGAAGYT
11 TRBJ2-5 TRBV20-1 SARVAGGETQY
9 TRBJ2-1 TRBV5-1 ASSWGYEQF
12 TRBJ1-2 TRBV7-8 ASSPEGDSYGYT
15 TRBJ2-7 TRBV4-3 ASSQDVPSGGEYEQY
15 TRBJ2-4 TRBV12-3/TRBV12-4 ASSPGDGETAKNIQY
12 TRBJ1-2 TRBV11-2 ASSLGGGGYGYT
12 TRBJ2-5 TRBV6-1 ASSNWLAEETQY
12 TRBJ2-1 TRBV7-3 ASSLGAGGPAQF
14 TRBJ2-5 TRBV7-8 ASSFPTSGGLETQY
9 TRBJ2-2 TRBV9 ASSVTGELF
14 TRBJ2-6 TRBV7-9 ASSPATGSGANVLT
12 TRBJ2-5 TRBV9 ASSPGGQQETQY
10 TRBJ2-7 TRBV5-4 ASSFSRGEQY
10 TRBJ1-1 TRBV29-1 SVEGELTEAF
14 TRBJ2-1 TRBV20-1 SARDDDRPIWNEQF
12 TRBJ2-7 TRBV27 ASSSPGTTYEQY
15 TRBJ2-5 TRBV9 ASSSPTSGGFQETQY
12 TRBJ2-5 TRBV27 ASSSGLGQETQY
10 TRBJ2-2 TRBV9 ASSAGAGELF
12 TRBJ2-1 TRBV13 ASRVGGTYNEQF
11 TRBJ2-7 TRBV20-1 SAPPLGSYEQY
12 TRBJ1-4 TRBV6-1 ASSSGTSDDKLF
16 TRBJ2-1 TRBV13 ASSLGGIAGDAYNEQF
11 TRBJ2-7 TRBV9 ASSPEGKNEQY
11 TRBJ2-7 TRBV20-1 SASGTGDHEQY
16 TRBJ2-1 TRBV12-3/TRBV12-4 ASRGILAGDTSPNEQF
12 TRBJ2-5 TRBV7-9 ASSLDRGGETQY
8 TRBJ2-1 TRBV20-1 SAQYNEQF
10 TRBJ2-7 TRBV9 ASSVEGREQY
11 TRBJ1-1 TRBV2 ASSREVNTEAF
13 TRBJ2-1 TRBV3-1 ASSQDLRGYNEQF
9 TRBJ2-3 TRBV6-6 ASRAGDTQY
9 TRBJ2-1 TRBV14 AISSGQEQF
10 TRBJ2-2 TRBV14 ASSSLIGELF
10 TRBJ1-1 TRBV19 ASSLGHTEAF
12 TRBJ1-1 TRBV5-6 ASSFGTGNTEAF
13 TRBJ2-3 TRBV9 ASSVLPQFTDTQY
11 TRBJ2-2 TRBV3-1 ASSQTGTGELF
11 TRBJ2-7 TRBV5-6 ASSWTGRYEQY
13 TRBJ1-6 TRBV9 ASSSRQGGVLALH
12 TRBJ2-7 TRBV2 ASSVRGNSYEQY
11 TRBJ1-2 TRBV6-5 ASSYSGGDGYT
14 TRBJ2-3 TRBV5-1 ASSFMGSGGTDTQY